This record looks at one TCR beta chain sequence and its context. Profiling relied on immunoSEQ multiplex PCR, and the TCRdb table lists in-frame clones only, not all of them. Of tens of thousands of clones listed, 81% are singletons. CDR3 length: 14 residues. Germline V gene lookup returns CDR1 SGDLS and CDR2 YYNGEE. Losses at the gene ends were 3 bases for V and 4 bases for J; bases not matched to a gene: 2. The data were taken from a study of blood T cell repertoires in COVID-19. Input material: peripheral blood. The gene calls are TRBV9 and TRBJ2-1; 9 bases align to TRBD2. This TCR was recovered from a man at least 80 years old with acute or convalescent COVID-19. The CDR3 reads CASSETSGYNEQFF. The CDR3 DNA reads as TGTGCCAGCAGCGAGACTAGCGGTTACAATGAGCAGTTCTTC.